This TCR beta chain was observed in a study of healthy donors' naive CD4 and CD8 T cells. Across the study: For TCR alpha, new primers spanned all functional IMGT alpha genes.

Concerning this clonotype: The antigen remains undetermined.

The CDR3 extends over 18 amino acids. Germline CDR1 and CDR2: SQVTM and ANQGSEA. Trimming took off 5 bases at V and 0 bases at J, with 26 bases between the two ends. A linear amplification protocol produced the TCR libraries from 500 ng of total RNA. TCRdb fed the reads into MiXCR, producing one record per CDR3 protein. Here the sample spans 200,000 or so distinct CDR3 sequences, 65% to 80% being singletons. Overall study results and limits: Reportedly, most V and J gene segments showed naive CD4+ versus CD8+ bias. Roughly 13% of CD4/CD8 propensity variance appeared explained by V, J and CDR3 charge. Bias from naive T cell homeostatic proliferation was not addressed.

The TCR comes from a pool of human donors in good health; the sample pools cells from several healthy donors. Material for sequencing was naive CD4+ and CD8+ T cells sorted from blood, pooled from several donors. The chain joins TRBV29-1 to TRBJ2-7, with D possibly matching TRBD2 (5 bases). The chain's CDR3 is CSVYTRRGGVNPSYEQYF. Written as DNA, the CDR3 is TGCAGCGTTTACACTAGGCGAGGCGGTGTAAACCCCTCCTACGAGCAGTACTTC.